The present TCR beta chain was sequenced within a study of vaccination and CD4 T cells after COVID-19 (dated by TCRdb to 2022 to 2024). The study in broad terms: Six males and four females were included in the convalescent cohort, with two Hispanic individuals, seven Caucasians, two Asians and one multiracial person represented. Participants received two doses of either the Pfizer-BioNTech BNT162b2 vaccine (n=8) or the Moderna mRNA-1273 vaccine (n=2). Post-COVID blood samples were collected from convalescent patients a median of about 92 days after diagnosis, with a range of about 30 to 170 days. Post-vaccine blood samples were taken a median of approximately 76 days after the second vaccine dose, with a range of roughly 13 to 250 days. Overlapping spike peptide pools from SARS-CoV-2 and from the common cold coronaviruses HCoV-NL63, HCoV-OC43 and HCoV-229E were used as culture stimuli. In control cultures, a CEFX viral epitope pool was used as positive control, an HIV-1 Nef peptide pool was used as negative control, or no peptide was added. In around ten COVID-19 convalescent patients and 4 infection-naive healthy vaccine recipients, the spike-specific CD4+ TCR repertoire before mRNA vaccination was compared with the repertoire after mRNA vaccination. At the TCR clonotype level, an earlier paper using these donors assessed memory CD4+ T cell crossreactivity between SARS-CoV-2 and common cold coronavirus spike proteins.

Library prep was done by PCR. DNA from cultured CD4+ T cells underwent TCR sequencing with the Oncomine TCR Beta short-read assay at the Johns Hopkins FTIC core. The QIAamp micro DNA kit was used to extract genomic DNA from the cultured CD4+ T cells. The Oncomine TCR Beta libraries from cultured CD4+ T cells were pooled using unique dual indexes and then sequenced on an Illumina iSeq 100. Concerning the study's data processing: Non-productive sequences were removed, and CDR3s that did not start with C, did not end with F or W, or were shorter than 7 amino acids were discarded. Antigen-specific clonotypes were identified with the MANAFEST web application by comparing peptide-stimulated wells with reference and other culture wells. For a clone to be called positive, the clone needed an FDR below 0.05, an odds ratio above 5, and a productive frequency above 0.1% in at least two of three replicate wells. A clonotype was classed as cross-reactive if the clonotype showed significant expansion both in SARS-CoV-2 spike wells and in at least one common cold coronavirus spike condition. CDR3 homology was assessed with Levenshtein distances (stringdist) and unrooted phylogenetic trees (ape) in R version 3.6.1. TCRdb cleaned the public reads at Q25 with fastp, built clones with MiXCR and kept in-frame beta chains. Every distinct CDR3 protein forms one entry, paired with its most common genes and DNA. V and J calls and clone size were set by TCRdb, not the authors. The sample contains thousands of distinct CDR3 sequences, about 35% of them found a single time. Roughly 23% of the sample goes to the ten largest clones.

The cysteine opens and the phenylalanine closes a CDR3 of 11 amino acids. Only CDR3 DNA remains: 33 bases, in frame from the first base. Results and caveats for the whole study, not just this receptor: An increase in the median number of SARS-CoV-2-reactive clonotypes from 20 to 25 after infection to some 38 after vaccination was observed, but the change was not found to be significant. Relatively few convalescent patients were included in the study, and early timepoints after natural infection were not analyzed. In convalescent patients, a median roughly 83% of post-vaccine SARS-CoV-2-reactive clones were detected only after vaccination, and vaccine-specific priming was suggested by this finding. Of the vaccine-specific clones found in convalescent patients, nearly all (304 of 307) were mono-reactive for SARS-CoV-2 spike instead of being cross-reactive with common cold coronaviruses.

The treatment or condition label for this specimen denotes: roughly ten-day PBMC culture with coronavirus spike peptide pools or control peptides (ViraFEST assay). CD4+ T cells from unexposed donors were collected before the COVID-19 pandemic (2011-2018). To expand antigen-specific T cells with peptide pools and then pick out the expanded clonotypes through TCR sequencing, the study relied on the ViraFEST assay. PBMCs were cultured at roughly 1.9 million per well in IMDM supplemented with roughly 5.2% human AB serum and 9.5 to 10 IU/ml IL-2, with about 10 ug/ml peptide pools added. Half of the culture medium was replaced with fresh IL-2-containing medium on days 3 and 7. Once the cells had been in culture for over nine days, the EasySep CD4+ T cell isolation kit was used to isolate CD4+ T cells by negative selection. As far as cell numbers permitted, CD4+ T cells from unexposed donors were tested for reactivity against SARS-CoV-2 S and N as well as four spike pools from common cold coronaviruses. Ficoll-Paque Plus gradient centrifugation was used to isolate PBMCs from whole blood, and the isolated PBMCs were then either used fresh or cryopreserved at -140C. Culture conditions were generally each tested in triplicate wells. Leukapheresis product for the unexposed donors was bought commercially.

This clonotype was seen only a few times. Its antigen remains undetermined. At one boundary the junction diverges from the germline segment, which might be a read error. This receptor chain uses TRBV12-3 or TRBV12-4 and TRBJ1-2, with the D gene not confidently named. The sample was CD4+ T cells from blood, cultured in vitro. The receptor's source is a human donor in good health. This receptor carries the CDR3 CASSLNFGYTF. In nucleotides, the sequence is TGTGCCAGCAGTTTGAACTTTGGCTACACCTTC.